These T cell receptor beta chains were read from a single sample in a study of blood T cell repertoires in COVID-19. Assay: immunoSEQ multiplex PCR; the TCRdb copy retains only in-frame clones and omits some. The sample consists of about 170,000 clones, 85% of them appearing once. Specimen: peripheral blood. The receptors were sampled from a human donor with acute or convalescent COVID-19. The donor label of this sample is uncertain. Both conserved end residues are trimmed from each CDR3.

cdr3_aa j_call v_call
ATSTRQGFWNEQY TRBJ2-7 TRBV15
AWIRPAGLSKNYGYT TRBJ1-2 TRBV30
ASTPRHSYSNSPLH TRBJ1-6 TRBV19
ASTSIEQIYEQY TRBJ2-7 TRBV28
ASNPGGAGSPLH TRBJ1-6 TRBV27
ASRYQAGPNQPQH TRBJ1-5 TRBV27
ASSPPRQGANGYT TRBJ1-2 TRBV19
ASSQDGHRDFEF TRBJ2-1 TRBV4-1
ASSQDFAAPLH TRBJ1-6 TRBV14
ASSQASGGGNEQF TRBJ2-1 TRBV4-2
ATSELVTGELF TRBJ2-2 TRBV24-1